The rows below give T cell receptor beta chains drawn from one sample of a study of blood T cell repertoires in COVID-19. The protocol was immunoSEQ multiplex PCR, while the TCRdb copy is restricted to in-frame clones and leaves out a portion. The sample holds about 180,000 clones, roughly 80% seen once. Material: peripheral blood. The receptors stem from a human donor in a cohort sampled during active COVID-19. The CDR3 runs from the conserved cysteine through the conserved F or W. The D gene is left open where the match is weak. The size entry is marked missing in some rows and otherwise reads once, few, many or a size class.

size	D	V	J	CDR3	DNA
NA	NA	TRBV10-1	TRBJ2-7	CASSESTGTRLYEQYF	TGCGCCAGCAGTGAGTCGACCGGGACACGGCTCTACGAGCAGTACTTC
NA	NA	TRBV7-2	TRBJ1-4	CASRRGRNEKLFF	TGTGCCAGCAGGAGGGGGAGAAATGAAAAACTGTTTTTT
NA	NA	TRBV5-6	TRBJ1-1	CASSLASGRRTEAFF	TGTGCCAGCAGCTTGGCCTCGGGGAGACGGACTGAAGCTTTCTTT
NA	NA	TRBV6-5	TRBJ2-7	CASSYRSSAYEQYF	TGTGCCAGCAGTTATAGATCTAGCGCCTACGAGCAGTACTTC
few	NA	TRBV7-2	TRBJ1-2	CASSLALRGNNYGYTF	TGTGCCAGCAGCTTAGCGCTGAGGGGGAATAACTATGGCTACACCTTC
NA	TRBD1	TRBV5-1	TRBJ2-5	CASSLGTGQGETQYF	TGCGCCAGCAGCCTCGGGACAGGGCAGGGAGAGACCCAGTACTTC
NA	NA	TRBV4-2	TRBJ1-5	CASSQGQMYSNQPQHF	TGTGCCAGCAGCCAAGGGCAGATGTATAGCAATCAGCCCCAGCATTTT
NA	NA	TRBV29-1	TRBJ2-5	CSVYRAETQYF	TGCAGCGTGTACAGGGCGGAGACCCAGTACTTC
NA	NA	TRBV21-1	TRBJ2-3	CASSSPLGVPLAGEAGLQYF	TGTGCCAGCAGCAGTCCCCTAGGTGTCCCCTTAGCGGGAGAGGCCGGTTTGCAGTATTTT
NA	TRBD2	TRBV7-6	TRBJ2-7	CASSLEASGGYEQYF	TGTGCCAGCAGCTTAGAGGCTAGCGGGGGCTACGAGCAGTACTTC
NA	NA	TRBV4-3	TRBJ1-1	CASSPTGVTEAFF	TGCGCCAGCAGCCCAACGGGGGTTACTGAAGCTTTCTTT
NA	NA	TRBV5-1	TRBJ1-1	CASRYQGSEAEAFF	TGCGCCAGCAGGTATCAGGGCTCTGAAGCTGAAGCTTTCTTT
NA	TRBD1	TRBV11-3	TRBJ2-7	CASSSRTGRSYEQYF	TGTGCCAGCAGCTCAAGGACAGGCAGATCCTACGAGCAGTACTTC
NA	NA	TRBV19	TRBJ1-1	CASSFRLNTEAFF	TGTGCCAGTAGTTTCCGTTTGAACACTGAAGCTTTCTTT
few	NA	TRBV27	TRBJ2-5	CASRQTQETQYF	TGTGCCAGCAGACAGACCCAAGAGACCCAGTACTTC
NA	TRBD1	TRBV6-5	TRBJ2-7	CASSRGQGAYEQYF	TGTGCCAGCAGCCGAGGACAGGGGGCATACGAGCAGTACTTC
NA	NA	TRBV6-6	TRBJ2-2	CASRARDKYTGELFF	TGTGCCAGCAGAGCCCGGGACAAGTACACCGGGGAGCTGTTTTTT
NA	TRBD1	TRBV9	TRBJ2-7	CASSPPGQTYEQYF	TGTGCCAGCAGCCCACCGGGACAGACCTACGAGCAGTACTTC
NA	TRBD2	TRBV6-4	TRBJ2-7	CARLLAGPSYEQYF	TGTGCCAGGTTACTAGCGGGCCCTTCCTACGAGCAGTACTTC
NA	TRBD2	TRBV6-4	TRBJ2-1	CASSPSISGSLMQFF	TGTGCCAGCAGTCCATCTATTAGCGGGAGCCTCATGCAGTTCTTC
once	TRBD2	TRBV5-5	TRBJ2-7	CASSFPSGSYEQYF	TGTGCCAGCAGCTTCCCTAGCGGGAGCTACGAGCAGTACTTC
NA	TRBD1	TRBV3-1/TRBV3-2	TRBJ1-5	CASSQGQGNQPQHF	TGTGCCAGCAGCCAGGGACAGGGGAATCAGCCCCAGCATTTT
NA	TRBD2	TRBV5-4	TRBJ2-5	CASSSKTSGEETQYF	TGTGCCAGCAGCTCCAAGACTAGCGGGGAAGAGACCCAGTACTTC
few	NA	TRBV7-9	TRBJ1-3	CASSLDGGANTIYF	TGTGCCAGCAGCTTAGATGGGGGCGCAAACACCATATATTTT
NA	NA	TRBV5-1	TRBJ2-7	CASSRGSYEQYF	TGCGCCAGCAGCAGGGGATCCTACGAGCAGTACTTC
NA	TRBD2	TRBV12-5	TRBJ2-7	CASGLVSTSGGIYEQYF	TGTGCTAGTGGTTTGGTCTCGACTAGCGGGGGGATCTACGAGCAGTACTTC
once	TRBD1	TRBV25-1	TRBJ2-7	CASSEMGPLGTGYEQYF	TGTGCCAGCAGTGAGATGGGGCCCCTCGGGACAGGGTACGAGCAGTACTTC
few	NA	TRBV2	TRBJ1-2	CASREGLTGGYTF	TGTGCCAGCAGGGAGGGTCTTACAGGTGGCTACACCTTC
NA	NA	TRBV6-1	TRBJ1-6	CASSERDNVGSPLHF	TGTGCCAGCAGTGAACGGGATAACGTAGGATCACCCCTCCACTTT
NA	NA	TRBV7-3	TRBJ2-1	CASSFSARATANEQFF	TGTGCCAGCAGCTTTTCCGCCCGAGCCACCGCCAATGAGCAGTTCTTC
NA	TRBD1	TRBV24-1	TRBJ1-2	CATSEQSSDRVNGYTF	TGTGCCACCAGTGAACAATCCTCGGACAGGGTAAATGGCTACACCTTC
NA	TRBD2	TRBV5-1	TRBJ2-5	CASRGGGVQETQYF	TGCGCCAGCAGAGGTGGGGGGGTGCAAGAGACCCAGTACTTC
NA	TRBD2	TRBV6-5	TRBJ2-2	CASSYGRGNTGELFF	TGTGCCAGCAGTTACGGGAGGGGGAACACCGGGGAGCTGTTTTTT
NA	NA	TRBV11-2	TRBJ2-3	CASSPRARVSTDTQYF	TGTGCCAGCAGCCCCAGGGCCAGGGTCAGCACAGATACGCAGTATTTT
NA	NA	TRBV7-8	TRBJ1-3	CASSSEGAGNTIYF	TGTGCCAGCAGCTCAGAAGGGGCAGGAAACACCATATATTTT
NA	NA	TRBV11-2	TRBJ2-7	CASSLQDTYEQYF	TGTGCCAGCAGCTTACAGGACACATACGAGCAGTACTTC
NA	TRBD1	TRBV13	TRBJ2-1	CASSVSGQGYNEQFF	TGTGCCAGCAGCGTATCGGGACAGGGTTACAATGAGCAGTTCTTC
NA	NA	TRBV3-1/TRBV3-2	TRBJ1-1	CASNHMGGTEAFF	TGTGCCAGCAACCACATGGGGGGCACTGAAGCTTTCTTT
NA	TRBD1	TRBV19	TRBJ2-7	CASSPQGQGAYEQYF	TGTGCCAGTAGTCCTCAGGGACAGGGGGCCTACGAGCAGTACTTC
few	TRBD2	TRBV7-2	TRBJ2-2	CASSSKTSGFGTGELFF	TGTGCCAGCAGCTCTAAGACTAGCGGTTTTGGGACCGGGGAGCTGTTTTTT
NA	TRBD1	TRBV6-2/TRBV6-3	TRBJ2-6	CASSLNRGRGAGANVLTF	TGTGCCAGCAGTCTAAACAGGGGGCGGGGTGCTGGGGCCAACGTCCTGACTTTC
NA	TRBD2	TRBV27	TRBJ2-7	CASSLALAGGRYEQYF	TGTGCCAGCAGTCTCGCACTAGCGGGAGGGCGTTACGAGCAGTACTTC